The clone carrying this T cell receptor (beta chain) was recorded many times. These data belong to a study of blood T cell repertoires in COVID-19. The germline V gene encodes CDR1 SGHRS and CDR2 YFSETQ. This CDR3 has 14 residues. V dropped 2 bases and J dropped 3; count of bases not matched to a gene: 4. TCRdb's table, derived via immunoSEQ multiplex PCR, lists solely in-frame clones and lacks some. The sample lists some 130,000 clones, around three quarters occurring once. The chain links TRBV5-1 to TRBJ1-1, with TRBD1 matching 7 bases. The sample consisted of peripheral blood. The clonotype comes from a woman of 80 years or more with acute or convalescent COVID-19. The CDR3 nucleotides are TGCGCCAGCAGCTTACGACAGGGAGACACTGAAGCTTTCTTT. Protein sequence: CASSLRQGDTEAFF.